This entry lists 23 T cell receptor beta chains sequenced from one sample in a study of blood T cell repertoires in COVID-19. Sequenced by immunoSEQ multiplex PCR; TCRdb stores in-frame clones only, minus some. The sample shows fewer than 50,000 clones, around four fifths of them seen only once. Sequenced input: peripheral blood. The receptors originated from a man in his sixties with COVID-19, enrolled during active disease.

The genes are TRBV29-1 and TRBJ1-1; D is possibly TRBD1 (5 bases). Germline CDR1 SQVTM, CDR2 ANQGSEA. This CDR3 spans 12 amino acids. V lost 4 bases and J lost 4, with 10 bases in between. Here the CDR3 reads CSVAGQGTEAFF. CDR3 nucleotides: TGCAGCGTTGCAGGGCAAGGCACTGAAGCTTTCTTT.

The CDR3 protein is CAWTGGNNSPLHF. The CDR3 DNA reads TGTGCCTGGACCGGGGGGAATAATTCACCCCTCCACTTT. This chain connects TRBV30 to TRBJ1-6, with D perhaps TRBD1 (5 bases). This CDR3 is 13 amino acids long. V lost 4 bases and J lost 5, with 9 bases in between. Looked up from germline, CDR1 is GTSNPN and CDR2 is SVGIG (reference sequence).

The chain uses TRBV19 and TRBJ1-1; 8 bases align to TRBD1. The CDR3 has 16 residues. CDR1 and CDR2 from the germline V gene are LNHDA and SQIVND (reference sequence). The junction had 5 bases not matched to a gene; V was cut back by 1 base and J by 1 base. CDR3 loop: CASSIGRQGSNTEAFF. The CDR3 DNA is TGTGCCAGTAGTATAGGCAGACAGGGGTCGAACACTGAAGCTTTCTTT.

The chain couples TRBV19 to TRBJ2-1; D uncertain. The CDR3 has 12 residues. V lost 6 bases, J lost 9 bases, and 12 bases lay in between. The germline V gene encodes CDR1 LNHDA and CDR2 SQIVND (reference sequence). In DNA, the CDR3 is TGTGCCAGTAGCCCCCTCTCGGGTGAGCAGTTCTTC. Translation gives CASSPLSGEQFF.

The table lists this clone with a few counts. The V and J genes are TRBV5-4 and TRBJ1-1, with 9 bases that match TRBD1. The ends lost 5 bases at V and 0 bases at J; junction bases unmatched: 5. This CDR3 contains 15 residues. Germline-derived CDR1 and CDR2 are SGHNT and YYREEE (reference sequence). This CDR3 is CASSRRTGVNTEAFF. CDR3 nucleotides: TGTGCCAGCAGTCGTAGGACAGGGGTGAACACTGAAGCTTTCTTT.

The chain employs TRBV27 and TRBJ2-5, with 7 bases fitting TRBD1. The CDR3 has 16 residues. J gave up 7 bases and V 5 bases, and 16 bases lay outside the gene matches. Germline V lookup: CDR1 MNHEY, CDR2 SMNVEV (reference sequence). The CDR3 loop reads CASSARLTGAPGTQYF. The CDR3 bases are TGTGCCAGCAGTGCCCGTCTAACAGGGGCCCCAGGGACCCAGTACTTC.

V usage is TRBV7-3 and J usage is TRBJ2-5; D is possibly TRBD2 (5 bases). The V gene's germline CDR1 is SGHTA and CDR2 FQGTGA. Trimming removed 5 bases at V and 4 bases at J, with 11 bases between. The CDR3 is made up of 13 amino acids. The CDR3 is CASSQGRGETQYF. As DNA, the CDR3 is TGTGCCAGCAGCCAAGGACGGGGAGAGACCCAGTACTTC.

For the CDR3, the DNA is TGTGCCAGCAGCCCAGTAAGGGGGAACTTGATTACTTTGAACACTGAAGCTTTCTTT. Amino acid sequence: CASSPVRGNLITLNTEAFF. V and J are TRBV7-2 and TRBJ1-1; the D gene is possibly TRBD1 (6 bases). V was cut by 5 bases and J by 0 bases, with 25 bases left in between. Germline V gene data show CDR1 as SGHTA and CDR2 as FQGNSA. This CDR3 is 19 amino acids long.

The genes are TRBV7-2 and TRBJ2-7; possible D gene TRBD2, 5 bases. The germline V gene has CDR1 SGHTA and CDR2 FQGNSA. Trimming removed 2 bases from V and 1 base from J, with 12 bases in between. The CDR3 extends over 15 amino acids. The CDR3 DNA follows: TGTGCCAGCAGCTTAATGACTACTAGGTCCTACGAGCAGTACTTC. It specifies CASSLMTTRSYEQYF. The full variable domain, in which reference TRBV7-2 and TRBJ2-7 provide the parts outside the CDR3, is GAGVSQSPSNKVTEKGKDVELRCDPISGHTALYWYRQSLGQGLEFLIYFQGNSAPDKSGLPSDRFSAERTGGSVSTLTIQRTQQEDSAVYLCASSLMTTRSYEQYFGPGTRLTVT.

The chain recombines TRBV7-2 with TRBJ1-6, with D unresolved. Germline-derived CDR1 and CDR2 are SGHTA and FQGNSA. Trimming took 1 base from V and 9 from J, leaving 7 bases between them. This CDR3 has 13 residues. The CDR3 loop is CASSLEWASPLHF. CDR3 nucleotide sequence: TGTGCCAGCAGCTTAGAGTGGGCTTCACCCCTCCACTTT.

The V call is TRBV11-2, the J call TRBJ2-3, with TRBD2 identical over 8 bases. V shed 3 bases and J 4 bases; nucleotides not matched to a gene: 0. Germline V gene data show CDR1 as SGHAT and CDR2 as FQNNGV. This CDR3 comprises 13 residues. CDR3 nucleotides: TGTGCCAGCAGCTTCGGGGGGGCAGATACGCAGTATTTT. Translated: CASSFGGADTQYF.

This rearrangement joins TRBV2 to TRBJ1-5, with D uncertain. This CDR3 is built from 14 residues. The germline gives CDR1 SNHLY, CDR2 FYNNEI. Trimming stripped 3 bases from V and 5 bases from J, with 11 bases between. CDR3 residues: CASSDRDIDQPQHF. The CDR3 coding sequence is TGTGCCAGCAGTGACCGTGACATTGATCAGCCCCAGCATTTT.

The chain recombines TRBV6-2 or TRBV6-3 with TRBJ1-6; 11 bases map to TRBD1. J was trimmed by 7 bases and V by 4 bases; bases with no gene match: 3. The CDR3 covers 15 residues. Germline-derived CDR1 and CDR2 are MNHEY and SVGEGT. The CDR3 nucleotides read TGTGCCAGCAGTTGGACAGGGGGCCAGAATTCACCCCTCCACTTT. It yields the protein CASSWTGGQNSPLHF.

The chain joins TRBV9 to TRBJ1-4, with D tentatively TRBD1 (5 bases). The CDR3 consists of 15 residues. The germline V gene has CDR1 SGDLS and CDR2 YYNGEE. Trimming left V 0 bases short and J 4 bases short, with 10 bases between. The DNA for the CDR3 is TGTGCCAGCAGCGTAGGATGGCAGGGTAATGAAAAACTGTTTTTT. It encodes CASSVGWQGNEKLFF. Supplemented by reference TRBV9 and TRBJ1-4, the full variable domain reads DSGVTQTPKHLITATGQRVTLRCSPRSGDLSVYWYQQSLDQGLQFLIQYYNGEERAKGNILERFSAQQFPDLHSELNLSSLELGDSALYFCASSVGWQGNEKLFFGSGTQLSVL.

This chain connects TRBV5-5 to TRBJ2-1, with no clear D. The CDR3 length is 16 residues. The V end was cut by 1 base, the J end by 0 bases, with 11 bases between. The germline gives CDR1 SGHKS, CDR2 YYEKEE (reference sequence). The CDR3 DNA reads TGTGCCAGCAGCTTGACGGGTTCTCGCTCCTACAATGAGCAGTTCTTC. Translation: CASSLTGSRSYNEQFF.

This chain uses TRBV12-3 or TRBV12-4 with TRBJ2-1, with D possibly being TRBD1 (6 bases). The CDR3 contains 13 residues. Trimming stripped 2 bases from V and 9 bases from J, with 11 bases between. DNA of the CDR3: TGTGCCAGCAGTTTATCAGGGGCGGGTGAGCAGTTCTTC. As protein: CASSLSGAGEQFF.

This rearrangement joins TRBV18 to TRBJ1-6; possible D gene TRBD1, 5 bases. Germline CDR1 KGHSH, CDR2 LQKENI. The CDR3 loop spans 15 amino acids. V dropped 3 bases and J dropped 7 bases, with 13 bases sitting between them. The CDR3 region has the DNA TGTGCCAGCTCACCCGGGGGGGGAAGGAATTCACCCCTCCACTTT. Its translation: CASSPGGGRNSPLHF.

The chain employs TRBV7-3 and TRBJ1-2; a weak D match, TRBD1 (5 bases). This CDR3 has 14 amino acids. Between the trimmed V and J ends, which lost 2 bases and 2 bases, there was a span of 9 bases. Germline assignment: CDR1 SGHTA and CDR2 FQGTGA. The CDR3 loop reads CASSLDSGNYGYTF. DNA of the CDR3: TGTGCCAGCAGCTTAGACAGTGGAAACTATGGCTACACCTTC.

This chain links TRBV3-1 (or the pseudogene TRBV3-2) with TRBJ2-1; TRBD2 aligns across 7 bases. There are 16 residues in the CDR3. Germline lookup yields CDR1 LGHDT and CDR2 YNNKEL (reference sequence). J was trimmed by 2 bases and V by 4 bases; bases with no gene match: 8. The CDR3 DNA is TGTGCCAGCAGCCGAAGCGGGACGCGCGCCTACAATGAGCAGTTCTTC. It yields the protein CASSRSGTRAYNEQFF.

The V gene is TRBV21-1, the J gene TRBJ2-2; the table's D call TRBD1 went unverified against the DNA. TRBV21-1 counts as a pseudogene. The CDR3 sequence is 15 residues long. The CDR3 bases are TGTGCCAGCAGCAAGGCAGGGCGAGTCACCGGGGAGCTGTTTTTT. Translating gives CASSKAGRVTGELFF.

The CDR3 DNA is TGTGCCAGCAGCGGGTTAGGGGCGGTCACTGAAGCTTTCTTT. Residues: CASSGLGAVTEAFF. The chain couples TRBV6-5 to TRBJ1-1, with D perhaps matching TRBD1 (5 bases). The V and J ends lost 6 bases and 4 bases respectively, with 15 bases between them. CDR3 length equals 14 residues. CDR1 MNHEY and CDR2 SVGAGI come from the germline V gene.

This clone was detected once. This chain joins TRBV25-1 and TRBJ2-7; 10 bases map to TRBD1. The CDR3 length is 14 residues. Trimming removed 4 bases from V and 2 bases from J; junction bases left unmatched: 2. CDR1 is MGHDK and CDR2 is SYGVNS in the germline V gene. The CDR3 region has the DNA TGTGCCAGCAGTGGGGGACAGGGGCCCTACGAGCAGTACTTC. Amino acid sequence: CASSGGQGPYEQYF.

This clone came up once. The chain joins TRBV25-1 to TRBJ1-2; no clear D gene. V lost 4 bases and J lost 0, with 12 bases in between. The germline CDR1 and CDR2 sequences are MGHDK and SYGVNS. The CDR3 extends over 15 amino acids. CDR3 residues: CASSVSGPPNYGYTF. The CDR3 DNA is TGTGCCAGCAGTGTCAGCGGGCCACCTAACTATGGCTACACCTTC.